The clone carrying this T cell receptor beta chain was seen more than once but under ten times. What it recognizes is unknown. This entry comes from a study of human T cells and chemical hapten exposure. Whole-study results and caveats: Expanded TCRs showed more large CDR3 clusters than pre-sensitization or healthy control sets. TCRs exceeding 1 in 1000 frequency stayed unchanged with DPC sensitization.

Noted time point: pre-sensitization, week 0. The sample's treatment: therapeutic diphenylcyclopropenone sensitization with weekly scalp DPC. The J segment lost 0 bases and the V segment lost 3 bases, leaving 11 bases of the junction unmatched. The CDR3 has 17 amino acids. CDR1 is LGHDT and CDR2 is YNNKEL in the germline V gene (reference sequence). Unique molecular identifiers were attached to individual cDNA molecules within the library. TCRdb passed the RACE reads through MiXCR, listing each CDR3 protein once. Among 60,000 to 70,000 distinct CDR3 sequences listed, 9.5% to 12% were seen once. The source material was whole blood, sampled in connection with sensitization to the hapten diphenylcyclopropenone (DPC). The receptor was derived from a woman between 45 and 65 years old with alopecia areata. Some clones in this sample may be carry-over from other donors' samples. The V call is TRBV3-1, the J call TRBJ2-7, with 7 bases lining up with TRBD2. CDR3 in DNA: TGTGCCAGCAGCCAGAGTGGGCGGGGAGGGAGCTCCTACGAGCAGTACTTC. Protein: CASSQSGRGGSSYEQYF.